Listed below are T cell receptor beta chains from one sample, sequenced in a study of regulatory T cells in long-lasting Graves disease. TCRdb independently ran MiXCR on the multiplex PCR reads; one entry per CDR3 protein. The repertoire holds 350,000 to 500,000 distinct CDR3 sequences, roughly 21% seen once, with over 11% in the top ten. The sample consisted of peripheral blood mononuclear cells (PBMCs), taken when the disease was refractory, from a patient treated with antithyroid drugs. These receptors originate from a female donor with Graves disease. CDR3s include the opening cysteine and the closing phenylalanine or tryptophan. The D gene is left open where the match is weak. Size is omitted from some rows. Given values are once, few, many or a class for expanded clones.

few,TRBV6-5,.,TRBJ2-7,TGTGCCAGCAGTTACTCTAGCGGTACCTACGAGCAGTACTTC,CASSYSSGTYEQYF
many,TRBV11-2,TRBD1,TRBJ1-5,TGTGCCAGCAGCCAGGACAGGGATTTTCAGCCCCAGCATTTT,CASSQDRDFQPQHF
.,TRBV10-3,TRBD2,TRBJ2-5,TGTGCCATCAGTGGGGGTAGCGGGAATTCAGAGACCCAGTACTTC,CAISGGSGNSETQYF
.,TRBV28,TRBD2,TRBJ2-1,TGTGCCAGCAGTTTAGGGACTAGCGGGAGGAATGAGCAGTTCTTC,CASSLGTSGRNEQFF
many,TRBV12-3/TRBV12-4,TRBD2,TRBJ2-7,TGTGCCAGCAGTGAGGGGACTAGCGGGCGCTCCTACGAGCAGTACTTC,CASSEGTSGRSYEQYF
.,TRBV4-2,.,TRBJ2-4,TGTGCCAGCAGCCAAGATCCAGGGGAGGGCATTCAGTACTTC,CASSQDPGEGIQYF
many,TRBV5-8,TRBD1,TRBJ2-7,TGTGCCAGCAGCCCCCCTACCTGGACAGGGGTTTCCTACGAGCAGTACTTC,CASSPPTWTGVSYEQYF
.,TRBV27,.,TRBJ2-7,TGTGCCAGCAGTTTAAGGCAGAATTACTACGAGCAGTACTTC,CASSLRQNYYEQYF
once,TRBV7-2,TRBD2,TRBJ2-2,TGTGCCAGCAGCTCTAGCGGGAGGGCCATCACCGGGGAGCTGTTTTTT,CASSSSGRAITGELFF
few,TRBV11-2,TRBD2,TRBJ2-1,TGTGCCAGCAGCTTAGAGGGACTAGCGGGAGGGGGGGAGCAGTTCTTC,CASSLEGLAGGGEQFF
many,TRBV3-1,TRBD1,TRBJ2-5,TGTGCCAGCAGCACTCCCGGGACAGGGGGTGGTGAGACCCAGTACTTC,CASSTPGTGGGETQYF
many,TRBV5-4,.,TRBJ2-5,TGTGCCAGCAGCTTGACAGCCGAGACCCAGTACTTC,CASSLTAETQYF
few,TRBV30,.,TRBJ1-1,TGTGCCTGGAGAGACGGGGGGAGCACTGAAGCTTTCTTT,CAWRDGGSTEAFF